The clone carrying this T cell receptor beta chain has just one count. The data are from a study of shared clonotypes between healthy human individuals. The quantity of DNA used in unsorted PBMC replicate PCRs was 300 ng, corresponding to tens of thousands of T cell genomes. The table came from immunoSEQ multiplex PCR; TCRdb's copy has only in-frame clones and leaves some out. This repertoire shows some 500,000 clones, around 79% found once; its top ten account for 10% to 15%. The CDR3 sequence is 12 residues long. CDR1 and CDR2 (germline): LNHNV, YYDKDF (reference sequence). V shed 0 bases and J shed 6 bases, with 6 bases lying between them.

The receptor was isolated from a woman aged 40 to 50 in good health. Some clones in this sample may be carry-over from other donors' samples. The chain employs TRBV15 and TRBJ2-7; D unclear. Sequenced sample: PBMCs. CDR3 amino acids: CATSREVAEQYF. DNA for the CDR3: TGTGCCACCAGCAGAGAAGTTGCCGAGCAGTACTTC.